This T cell receptor (beta chain) emerged from a study of neoadjuvant nivolumab and ipilimumab in lung cancer. Study-level background: Patients got nivolumab 3 mg/kg on days 1, 15 and 29; combination added ipilimumab 1 mg/kg day 1.

The repertoire was sequenced with immunoSEQ multiplex PCR; TCRdb's copy has only in-frame clones and lacks some. Here the sample spans approximately 21,000 clones, approximately 86% being singletons. The germline V gene has CDR1 LGHNA and CDR2 YNFKEQ. V lost 4 bases and J lost 5; bases outside the gene matches: 7. This CDR3 contains 14 residues. On this clone itself: Its cognate antigen is unknown.

General observations from the study: From pretherapy to surgery, tumor richness and clonality rose with dual therapy. Pathologic regression was not significantly tied to TCR clonality.

Source: peripheral blood, taken before neoadjuvant nivolumab, alone or with ipilimumab. The gene calls are TRBV4-2 and TRBJ2-5, with 7 positions matching TRBD1. The receptor was isolated from an adult with non-small cell lung cancer. CDR3 residues: CASSLRQGGETQYF. The CDR3, as DNA: TGTGCCAGCAGCCTCCGACAGGGCGGGGAGACCCAGTACTTC.